Below are 27 T cell receptor beta chains sequenced from a single sample in a study of OX40 agonist ivuxolimab in advanced cancers. The method was immunoSEQ multiplex PCR; TCRdb's version includes in-frame clones alone and lacks a portion of them. In the table there are 150,000 to 170,000 clones, 94% of which are singletons. The sequenced sample was CD4+ or CD8+ T cells sorted from blood, obtained in a trial of the OX40 agonist ivuxolimab. The receptors originated from an adult with an advanced solid tumor such as melanoma, head and neck, liver or kidney cancer.

There are a few counts of this clone. The gene calls are TRBV7-2 and TRBJ1-1, with D tentatively TRBD1 (5 bases). Germline CDR1 and CDR2: SGHTA and FQGNSA. Trimming removed 6 bases from V and 6 bases from J, with 11 bases in between. CDR3 length: 12 amino acids. The CDR3 region is CASRGRGAEAFF. CDR3 in DNA: TGTGCCAGCAGAGGGAGGGGAGCTGAAGCTTTCTTT.

The J gene is TRBJ1-1, the V gene TRBV7-9; no reliable D call. Germline lookup yields CDR1 SEHNR and CDR2 FQNEAQ (reference sequence). Trimming pared 8 bases from V and 4 bases from J, leaving 14 bases between. The CDR3 spans 13 residues. The CDR3 sequence is CASEPPGLTEAFF. The DNA for the CDR3 is TGTGCCAGCGAGCCCCCGGGCCTCACTGAAGCTTTCTTT.

This rearrangement joins TRBV5-4 to TRBJ2-3; D is tentatively TRBD1 or TRBD2 (6 bases each). The CDR3 consists of 16 residues. The germline CDR1 and CDR2 sequences are SGHNT and YYREEE (reference sequence). Trimming left V 4 bases short and J 0 bases short, with 15 bases between. CDR3 residues: CASSPRRGVSTDTQYF. DNA for the CDR3: TGTGCCAGCAGCCCCAGGAGGGGGGTTAGCACAGATACGCAGTATTTT. Combining the CDR3 with reference TRBV5-4 and TRBJ2-3 gives the whole variable domain ETGVTQSPTHLIKTRGQQVTLRCSSQSGHNTVSWYQQALGQGPQFIFQYYREEENGRGNFPPRFSGLQFPNYSSELNVNALELDDSALYLCASSPRRGVSTDTQYFGPGTRLTVL.

The rearrangement uses TRBV19 and TRBJ1-5; D gene ambiguous. The CDR3 runs to 14 residues. V lost 4 bases to trimming and J lost 6 bases, with 13 bases between them. Germline V gives CDR1 LNHDA, CDR2 SQIVND (reference sequence). CDR3 in DNA: TGTGCCAGTAGTAGCGGACCTCGGGCTCAGCCCCAGCATTTT. This translates into CASSSGPRAQPQHF.

This chain uses TRBV9 with TRBJ2-3; D uncertain. V was clipped by 0 bases and J by 3 bases, with 8 bases between them. This CDR3 spans 14 amino acids. CDR1 and CDR2 from the germline V gene are SGDLS and YYNGEE. CDR3 amino acids: CASSVASRTDTQYF. CDR3 DNA sequence: TGTGCCAGCAGCGTAGCTTCAAGGACAGATACGCAGTATTTT.

The chain links TRBV28 to TRBJ2-5; 7 bases line up with TRBD2. The trim removed 3 bases at V and 5 bases at J, leaving 12 bases unmatched. Per the germline V gene, CDR1 is MDHEN and CDR2 is SYDVKM. The length of the CDR3 is 16 residues. The CDR3 DNA is TGTGCCAGCAGTTTCCAGGGAGGGCCAGGTCAGGAGACCCAGTACTTC. It specifies CASSFQGGPGQETQYF.

The sample holds one count of this clone. The rearrangement joins TRBV5-4 to TRBJ1-1; a weak D match, TRBD1 (5 bases). The CDR3 loop spans 15 amino acids. V gave up 0 bases and J gave up 5 bases, with 14 bases separating them. Per the germline V gene, CDR1 is SGHNT and CDR2 is YYREEE (reference sequence). The CDR3 protein is CASSLGGQGMTEAFF. CDR3 DNA sequence: TGTGCCAGCAGCTTGGGCGGGCAGGGTATGACTGAAGCTTTCTTT.

The J gene is TRBJ2-2, the V gene TRBV6-1, with D tentatively TRBD1 or TRBD2 (5 bases each). Germline lookup yields CDR1 MNHNS and CDR2 SASEGT. This CDR3 comprises 15 residues. The V end lost 7 bases, the J end lost 4 bases, and 16 bases lay between the germline ends. For the CDR3, the DNA is TGTGCCAGCAACCCCCGGGACGGCTTCACCGGGGAGCTGTTTTTT. Amino acids: CASNPRDGFTGELFF.

This chain joins TRBV6-1 and TRBJ2-7, with 7 bases that match TRBD1. The CDR3 totals 14 residues. The V segment lost 4 bases and the J segment 2 bases; nucleotides outside the gene matches: 5. In germline, CDR1 is MNHNS, CDR2 SASEGT. The DNA of the CDR3 is TGTGCCAGCAGTGGACAGGGAGTGGCCTACGAGCAGTACTTC. Protein sequence: CASSGQGVAYEQYF.

The V gene is TRBV21-1, the J gene TRBJ1-5. TRBV21-1 is a known pseudogene. The CDR3 loop spans 18 amino acids. The CDR3 nucleotides are TGTGCCAGCAGCACCGGGACGGATCCTACCGATAGCAATCAGCCCCAGCATTTT. This encodes CASSTGTDPTDSNQPQHF.

The chain employs TRBV5-1 and TRBJ2-3; D perhaps matches TRBD2 (6 bases). The V end was cut by 2 bases, the J end by 6 bases, with 16 bases between. Per the germline V gene, CDR1 is SGHRS and CDR2 is YFSETQ. This CDR3 has 15 amino acids. The CDR3 sequence is CASSLVGLLPDTQYF. The CDR3 bases are TGCGCCAGCAGCTTAGTGGGACTGCTCCCCGATACGCAGTATTTT.

V gene TRBV5-4 combines with J gene TRBJ1-6; D might be TRBD1 (5 bases). The CDR3 runs 19 residues. V lost 4 bases to trimming and J lost 5 bases, with 25 bases between them. CDR1 and CDR2 (germline): SGHNT, YYREEE (reference sequence). The CDR3 is CASSPGRGRIGGNNSPLHF. In DNA form, the CDR3 reads TGTGCCAGCAGCCCCGGGCGGGGCCGTATAGGTGGTAATAATTCACCCCTCCACTTT.

This chain connects TRBV6-5 to TRBJ2-7, with 10 nucleotides matching TRBD2. The CDR3 is 16 residues long. Looked up from germline, CDR1 is MNHEY and CDR2 is SVGAGI. V gave up 0 bases and J gave up 8 bases; unmatched junction bases: 10. This CDR3 is CASSYSWSSGSGKQYF. The CDR3, as DNA: TGTGCCAGCAGTTACTCGTGGTCTAGCGGGAGTGGAAAGCAGTACTTC.

CDR3 coding DNA: TGTGCCAGCAAATTACTAGCGGATAACTACAATGAGCAGTTCTTC. Its protein is CASKLLADNYNEQFF. The chain links TRBV7-8 to TRBJ2-1, with 8 positions matching TRBD2. The CDR3 has 15 residues. The V segment lost 7 bases and the J segment 3 bases; nucleotides outside the gene matches: 8. CDR1 is SGHVS and CDR2 is FQNEAQ in the germline V gene.

A single count supports this clone. This chain connects TRBV19 to TRBJ1-2, with 8 bases that match TRBD1. The CDR3 length is 13 residues. Losses at the gene ends were 3 bases for V and 5 bases for J; bases not matched to a gene: 2. CDR1 is LNHDA and CDR2 is SQIVND in the germline V gene (reference sequence). DNA for the CDR3: TGTGCCAGTAGTATGGACAGGGCGTATGGCTACACCTTC. Protein sequence: CASSMDRAYGYTF.

V and J are TRBV5-6 and TRBJ2-3, with a possible D match to TRBD2 (6 bases). Per germline, CDR1 SGHDT and CDR2 YYEEEE. The CDR3 is 14 residues long. V was pared by 4 bases and J by 2 bases, with 11 bases between. The CDR3 DNA reads as TGTGCCAGCAGCCCGGGCGGGGCCACAGATACGCAGTATTTT. Protein product: CASSPGGATDTQYF. Combining the CDR3 with reference TRBV5-6 and TRBJ2-3 gives the whole variable domain DAGVTQSPTHLIKTRGQQVTLRCSPKSGHDTVSWYQQALGQGPQFIFQYYEEEERQRGNFPDRFSGHQFPNYSSELNVNALLLGDSALYLCASSPGGATDTQYFGPGTRLTVL.

V and J are TRBV7-9 and TRBJ2-7, with D tentatively TRBD2 (6 bases). This CDR3 is 14 amino acids long. Deletions cut 5 bases from V and 6 bases from J, with 17 bases between. From germline, CDR1 is SEHNR and CDR2 FQNEAQ (reference sequence). The CDR3 reads CASSRLDGTTEQYF. The CDR3 DNA sequence: TGTGCCAGCAGCCGACTAGACGGGACCACCGAGCAGTACTTC.

This chain connects TRBV25-1 to TRBJ2-3, with D hard to call. This CDR3 region has 17 residues. The V and J ends lost 6 bases and 3 bases respectively, with 22 bases between them. CDR1 and CDR2 from the germline V gene are MGHDK and SYGVNS. CDR3 sequence: CASSSAAGSGRTDTQYF. CDR3 nucleotide sequence: TGTGCCAGCAGCTCGGCCGCCGGGTCCGGGCGGACAGATACGCAGTATTTT.

This chain links TRBV11-3 with TRBJ2-1, with 8 bases that match TRBD2. Looked up from germline, CDR1 is SGHNT and CDR2 is YENEEA. Trimming removed 8 bases from V and 8 bases from J; junction bases left unmatched: 14. This CDR3 region has 15 residues. In DNA form, the CDR3 reads TGTGCCAGCTCTAGGACTAGCCGAAGCCGGGATGAGCAGTTCTTC. Translated: CASSRTSRSRDEQFF. The whole variable domain, filled in from reference TRBV11-3 and TRBJ2-1, reads EAGVVQSPRYKIIEKKQPVAFWCNPISGHNTLYWYLQNLGQGPELLIRYENEEAVDDSQLPKDRFSAERLKGVDSTLKIQPAELGDSAVYLCASSRTSRSRDEQFFGPGTRLTVL.

The chain couples TRBV28 to TRBJ2-1; D not resolved. V shed 3 bases and J shed 9 bases, with 9 bases lying between them. The germline CDR1 and CDR2 sequences are MDHEN and SYDVKM. The CDR3 totals 12 residues. CDR3 in amino acids: CASSFGRAEQFF. CDR3 in DNA: TGTGCCAGCAGTTTCGGACGGGCTGAGCAGTTCTTC.

This sequence joins TRBV27 and TRBJ2-7; perhaps D is TRBD1 or TRBD2 (5 bases each). Trimming took off 2 bases at V and 5 bases at J, with 7 bases between the two ends. The germline gives CDR1 MNHEY, CDR2 SMNVEV (reference sequence). CDR3 size: 12 residues. The CDR3 region is CASSLGGNEQYF. DNA of the CDR3: TGTGCCAGCAGTTTAGGGGGAAACGAGCAGTACTTC.

V usage is TRBV7-2 and J usage is TRBJ1-5; possible D gene TRBD1, 5 bases. This CDR3 spans 15 amino acids. Trimming left V 5 bases short and J 6 bases short, with 17 bases between. Germline V lookup: CDR1 SGHTA, CDR2 FQGNSA. The DNA for the CDR3 is TGTGCCAGCAGCCAACGACAGAGGGAAAGTCAGCCCCAGCATTTT. This sequence encodes CASSQRQRESQPQHF.

The V call is TRBV10-3, the J call TRBJ2-5; TRBD2 matches 8 bases. Germline V gene data show CDR1 as ENHRY and CDR2 as SYGVKD. This CDR3 has 13 residues. Trimming removed 3 bases from V and 9 bases from J; junction bases left unmatched: 6. CDR3 nucleotide sequence: TGTGCCATCAGTGAAGAGACAGCGGGAGCCCAGTACTTC. This encodes CAISEETAGAQYF.

The chain carries TRBV7-9 and TRBJ1-1, with TRBD1 as a possible D gene (5 bases). The CDR3 extends over 14 amino acids. Germline V gives CDR1 SEHNR, CDR2 FQNEAQ (reference sequence). The V end lost 2 bases, the J end lost 3 bases, and 10 bases lay between the germline ends. The CDR3 reads CASSLRGAYTEAFF. CDR3 DNA sequence: TGTGCCAGCAGCTTAAGAGGGGCTTACACTGAAGCTTTCTTT.

V gene TRBV5-4 combines with J gene TRBJ1-2, with 10 bases fitting TRBD1. The CDR3 has 15 residues. Germline V gene sequence: CDR1 SGHNT, CDR2 YYREEE (reference sequence). V was clipped by 4 bases and J by 5 bases; unmatched bases: 8. The CDR3 is CASSPDRGQGYGYTF. The CDR3 DNA is TGTGCCAGCAGCCCAGACAGGGGGCAAGGTTATGGCTACACCTTC.

This chain joins TRBV13 and TRBJ1-2; possible D gene TRBD1, 5 bases. The CDR3 covers 15 residues. Trimming took 4 bases from V and 5 from J, leaving 17 bases between them. Germline CDR1 reads PRHDT; CDR2 reads FYEKMQ (reference sequence). The CDR3 region is CASSYGPVKGYGYTF. The CDR3 DNA is TGTGCCAGCAGCTACGGACCGGTAAAGGGGTATGGCTACACCTTC. The full variable domain, completed using reference TRBV13 and TRBJ1-2, is AAGVIQSPRHLIKEKRETATLKCYPIPRHDTVYWYQQGPGQDPQFLISFYEKMQSDKGSIPDRFSAQQFSDYHSELNMSSLELGDSALYFCASSYGPVKGYGYTFGSGTRLTVV.

The gene calls are TRBV5-1 and TRBJ2-3; TRBD1 matches at 7 bases. Trimming removed 4 bases from V and 1 base from J; junction bases left unmatched: 9. Germline V gene sequence: CDR1 SGHRS, CDR2 YFSETQ. This CDR3 comprises 16 residues. The chain's CDR3 is CASSLRTGVGTDTQYF. For the CDR3, the DNA is TGCGCCAGCAGCCTCAGGACAGGCGTCGGCACAGATACGCAGTATTTT.